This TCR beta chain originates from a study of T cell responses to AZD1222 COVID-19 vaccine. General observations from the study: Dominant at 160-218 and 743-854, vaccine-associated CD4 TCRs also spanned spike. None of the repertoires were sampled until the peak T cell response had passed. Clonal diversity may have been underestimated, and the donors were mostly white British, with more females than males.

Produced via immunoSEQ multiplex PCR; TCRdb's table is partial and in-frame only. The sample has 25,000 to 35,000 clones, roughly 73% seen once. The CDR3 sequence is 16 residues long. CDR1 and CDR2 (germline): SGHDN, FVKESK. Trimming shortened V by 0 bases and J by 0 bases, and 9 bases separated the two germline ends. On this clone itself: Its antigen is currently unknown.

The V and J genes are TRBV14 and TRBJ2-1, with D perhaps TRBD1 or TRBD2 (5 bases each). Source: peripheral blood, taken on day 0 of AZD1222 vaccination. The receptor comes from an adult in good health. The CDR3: CASSQELGDSYNEQFF. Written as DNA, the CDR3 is TGTGCCAGCAGCCAAGAACTGGGGGACTCCTACAATGAGCAGTTCTTC.